One and the same sample provided the 19 T cell receptor beta chains below, sequenced in a study of response to subunit inactivated influenza vaccine. Via MiXCR, TCRdb re-called the RT-PCR reads, giving one row per CDR3 protein. The table lists about 650,000 distinct CDR3 sequences, approximately 14% of them singletons, with roughly 10% in the top ten. The sample was PBMCs from blood, taken 11 to 12 days after vaccination. The receptors originated from a man aged 50-60 years who received an inactivated influenza vaccine.

The rearrangement links TRBV6-2 or TRBV6-3 to TRBJ2-6; no clear D. The V gene lost 5 bases and the J gene lost 11 bases, with 13 bases spanning the gap. CDR1 and CDR2 from the germline V gene are MNHEY and SVGEGT. The CDR3 contains 13 residues. The CDR3 loop reads CASSQVVSDVLTF. The CDR3 bases are TGTGCCAGCAGTCAGGTTGTATCCGACGTCCTGACTTTC.

This rearrangement joins TRBV6-2 or TRBV6-3 to TRBJ2-4, with 7 bases fitting TRBD2. This CDR3 comprises 15 residues. Germline V gene data show CDR1 as MNHEY and CDR2 as SVGEGT. Germline trimming cut 6 bases from V and 0 bases from J; bases unmatched to any gene: 5. This chain's CDR3 is CASRGGTLAKNIQYF. The CDR3 DNA reads TGTGCCAGCAGGGGAGGGACCCTAGCCAAAAACATTCAGTACTTC.

This clonotype was observed a handful of times. The rearrangement uses TRBV3-1 and TRBJ2-2, with 7 bases aligning to TRBD1. This CDR3 has 15 amino acids. The V segment lost 5 bases and the J segment 1 base; nucleotides outside the gene matches: 4. CDR1 is LGHDT, CDR2 YNNKEL, per germline (reference sequence). CDR3 DNA sequence: TGTGCCAGCAGCGAAGGGACAGTGAACACCGGGGAGCTGTTTTTT. As protein: CASSEGTVNTGELFF.

The rearrangement links TRBV11-2 to TRBJ2-2, with TRBD2 identical over 9 bases. J was trimmed by 4 bases and V by 4 bases; bases with no gene match: 7. This CDR3 is built from 16 residues. CDR1 SGHAT and CDR2 FQNNGV come from the germline V gene. The CDR3, as DNA: TGTGCCAGCAGCTCCCCCTTTAGCGGGGGCACCGGGGAGCTGTTTTTT. Translated, it gives CASSSPFSGGTGELFF.

A few counts support this clonotype. The V call is TRBV20-1, the J call TRBJ2-3; D is perhaps TRBD1 (6 bases). The germline V gene encodes CDR1 DFQATT and CDR2 SNEGSKA (reference sequence). Trimming cost V 1 base and J 0 bases, with 17 bases left between them. This CDR3 spans 17 amino acids. This chain's CDR3 is CSARAATGLASTDTQYF. In DNA form, the CDR3 reads TGCAGTGCTAGAGCGGCGACAGGACTTGCTAGCACAGATACGCAGTATTTT.

The sample holds a few counts of this clonotype. The chain uses TRBV29-1 and TRBJ2-7, with 9 bases matching TRBD2. The CDR3 length is 12 residues. Germline CDR1 SQVTM, CDR2 ANQGSEA. V lost 8 bases and J lost 6; bases outside the gene matches: 8. CDR3 coding DNA: TGCAGCTTCCTAGCGGGACAACGCGAGCAGTACTTC. This gives the protein CSFLAGQREQYF.

This clonotype was detected only a few times. The chain employs TRBV10-3 and TRBJ2-3; TRBD2 is a possible D gene (5 bases). The CDR3 covers 14 residues. In germline, CDR1 is ENHRY, CDR2 SYGVKD. Trimming cost V 4 bases and J 3 bases, with 11 bases left between them. The chain's CDR3 is CAISAAGLTDTQYF. The CDR3 DNA sequence: TGTGCCATCAGTGCCGCCGGACTTACAGATACGCAGTATTTT.

This rearrangement joins TRBV12-3 or TRBV12-4 to TRBJ1-5; weak D call: TRBD1 (5 bases). V was clipped by 5 bases and J by 6 bases, with 17 bases between them. The CDR3 loop spans 15 amino acids. The CDR3 is CASSGPAGGGQPQHF. Here the CDR3 DNA reads TGTGCCAGCAGTGGCCCCGCGGGGGGGGGTCAGCCCCAGCATTTT.

The chain carries TRBV4-3 and TRBJ2-2; 14 nucleotides align to TRBD2. The CDR3 spans 19 residues. The V gene's germline CDR1 is LGHNA and CDR2 YSLEER. The ends lost 2 bases at V and 2 bases at J; junction bases unmatched: 7. The CDR3 reads CASSQYGLAGGRNTGELFF. CDR3 coding DNA: TGCGCCAGCAGCCAATACGGACTAGCGGGGGGACGTAACACCGGGGAGCTGTTTTTT.

V usage is TRBV9 and J usage is TRBJ2-3; 8 bases agree with TRBD1. Trimming took 1 base from V and 0 from J; bases not matched to a gene: 1. This CDR3 has 15 amino acids. Germline V lookup: CDR1 SGDLS, CDR2 YYNGEE. The CDR3 DNA is TGTGCCAGCAGCGTACAGGGGGCCAGCACAGATACGCAGTATTTT. Its protein is CASSVQGASTDTQYF.

This clonotype was counted a few times. This chain joins TRBV7-9 and TRBJ2-1; 10 nucleotides agree with TRBD2. In germline, CDR1 is SEHNR, CDR2 FQNEAQ (reference sequence). CDR3 size: 17 residues. Losses at the gene ends were 5 bases for V and 6 bases for J; bases not matched to a gene: 13. DNA of the CDR3: TGTGCCAGCAGCGCCCACCTAGCGGGAGAAGTAAGCAATGAGCAGTTCTTC. It translates to CASSAHLAGEVSNEQFF.

The chain combines TRBV9 with TRBJ2-4; 10 bases fit TRBD1. Germline-derived CDR1 and CDR2 are SGDLS and YYNGEE. There are 14 residues in the CDR3. J was trimmed by 4 bases and V by 3 bases; bases with no gene match: 1. The CDR3 sequence: CASSAGQGKNIQYF. As DNA, the CDR3 is TGTGCCAGCAGCGCGGGACAGGGGAAAAACATTCAGTACTTC.

This chain joins TRBV20-1 and TRBJ2-2, with D perhaps TRBD2 (6 bases). CDR1 and CDR2 from the germline V gene are DFQATT and SNEGSKA (reference sequence). CDR3 length: 13 residues. V lost 7 bases, J lost 1 base, and 10 bases lay in between. The CDR3 DNA sequence: TGCAGTGTAAGGGAGGTGAACACCGGGGAGCTGTTTTTT. Translated: CSVREVNTGELFF.

This clonotype came up a few times. This sequence joins TRBV6-5 and TRBJ2-7; 10 bases match TRBD1. With V trimmed by 4 bases and J by 3 bases, 18 bases remained unmatched. CDR3 length: 19 amino acids. Germline CDR1 MNHEY, CDR2 SVGAGI. The CDR3 is CASSSSAGDRGNSGYEQYF. Written as DNA, the CDR3 is TGTGCCAGCAGTTCCTCTGCGGGGGACAGGGGAAATAGCGGCTACGAGCAGTACTTC.

The chain employs TRBV7-9 and TRBJ2-1, with D unclear. This CDR3 comprises 15 residues. Trimming shortened V by 3 bases and J by 4 bases, and 13 bases separated the two germline ends. Germline-derived CDR1 and CDR2 are SEHNR and FQNEAQ (reference sequence). The DNA for the CDR3 is TGTGCCAGCAGCTTGCAGGTAACCAAATACAATGAGCAGTTCTTC. Amino acids: CASSLQVTKYNEQFF. Supplemented by reference TRBV7-9 and TRBJ2-1, the full variable domain reads DTGVSQNPRHKITKRGQNVTFRCDPISEHNRLYWYRQTLGQGPEFLTYFQNEAQLEKSRLLSDRFSAERPKGSFSTLEIQRTEQGDSAMYLCASSLQVTKYNEQFFGPGTRLTVL.

The chain recombines TRBV12-3 or TRBV12-4 with TRBJ2-2; 7 nucleotides match TRBD2. The CDR3 covers 18 residues. J was trimmed by 3 bases and V by 4 bases; bases with no gene match: 14. The CDR3 protein is CASSSYPGLADDTGELFF. CDR3 in DNA: TGTGCCAGCAGTTCCTACCCAGGGCTAGCGGATGACACCGGGGAGCTGTTTTTT.

The chain links TRBV20-1 to TRBJ2-5, with 10 bases matching TRBD2. This CDR3 is 16 amino acids long. V was pared by 4 bases and J by 4 bases, with 12 bases of the junction left unmatched. CDR1 and CDR2 from the germline V gene are DFQATT and SNEGSKA (reference sequence). CDR3 bases: TGCAGTGCTAAGTTCCCCAGGCTAGCGGGAGCAGAGACCCAGTACTTC. Translation: CSAKFPRLAGAETQYF.

This clonotype was detected a few times. The DNA of the CDR3 is TGTGCCAGCAAAAGAGTCTATAATTCACCCCTCCACTTT. Translation gives CASKRVYNSPLHF. V is TRBV28 and J is TRBJ1-6; D is unresolved. CDR1 and CDR2 (germline): MDHEN, SYDVKM. This CDR3 has 13 residues. V shed 7 bases and J shed 3 bases, with 7 bases lying between them.

This clonotype turned up a few times. The chain carries TRBV28 and TRBJ2-7; D is unclear. Trimming cost V 5 bases and J 0 bases, with 14 bases left between them. The CDR3 contains 15 residues. The germline CDR1 and CDR2 sequences are MDHEN and SYDVKM. CDR3 nucleotide sequence: TGTGCCAGCAGTGCGGTCCCTCCCACCTCCTACGAGCAGTACTTC. It codes for CASSAVPPTSYEQYF.